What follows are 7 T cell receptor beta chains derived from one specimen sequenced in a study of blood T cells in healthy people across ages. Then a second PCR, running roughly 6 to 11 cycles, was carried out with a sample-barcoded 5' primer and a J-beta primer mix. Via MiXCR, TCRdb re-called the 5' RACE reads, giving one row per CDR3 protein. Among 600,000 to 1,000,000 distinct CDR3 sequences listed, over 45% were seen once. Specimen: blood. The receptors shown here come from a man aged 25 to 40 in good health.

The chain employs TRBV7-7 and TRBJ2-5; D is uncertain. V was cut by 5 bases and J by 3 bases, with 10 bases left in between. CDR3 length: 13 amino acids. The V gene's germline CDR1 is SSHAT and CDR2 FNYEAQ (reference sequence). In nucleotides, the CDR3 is TGTGCCAGCAGCGGAGTATGGGAAGAGACCCAGTACTTC. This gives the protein CASSGVWEETQYF. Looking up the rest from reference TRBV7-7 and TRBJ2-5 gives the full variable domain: GAGVSQSPRYKVTKRGQDVTLRCDPISSHATLYWYQQALGQGPEFLTYFNYEAQPDKSGLPSDRFSAERPEGSISTLTIQRTEQRDSAMYRCASSGVWEETQYFGPGTRLLVL.

CDR3 sequence: CSARGGVTTDTQYF. The CDR3 DNA follows: TGCAGTGCTAGGGGCGGGGTTACAACAGATACGCAGTATTTT. This chain links TRBV20-1 with TRBJ2-3, with D possibly being TRBD2 (6 bases). CDR1 and CDR2 (germline): DFQATT, SNEGSKA (reference sequence). V was shortened by 3 bases and J by 3 bases, with 13 bases between the two germline ends. The CDR3 is made up of 14 amino acids.

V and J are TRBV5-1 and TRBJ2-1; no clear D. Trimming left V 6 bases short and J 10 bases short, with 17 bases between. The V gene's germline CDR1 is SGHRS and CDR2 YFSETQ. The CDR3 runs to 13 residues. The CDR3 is CASNDQVGMEQFF. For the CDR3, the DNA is TGCGCCAGCAATGATCAAGTAGGGATGGAGCAGTTCTTC. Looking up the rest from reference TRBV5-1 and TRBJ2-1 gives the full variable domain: KAGVTQTPRYLIKTRGQQVTLSCSPISGHRSVSWYQQTPGQGLQFLFEYFSETQRNKGNFPGRFSGRQFSNSRSEMNVSTLELGDSALYLCASNDQVGMEQFFGPGTRLTVL.

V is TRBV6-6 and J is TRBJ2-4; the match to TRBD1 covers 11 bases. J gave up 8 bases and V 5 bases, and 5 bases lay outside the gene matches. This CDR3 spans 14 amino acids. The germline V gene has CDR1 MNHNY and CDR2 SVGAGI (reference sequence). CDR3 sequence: CASSPGTGGYIQYF. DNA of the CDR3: TGTGCCAGCAGTCCCGGGACAGGGGGATACATTCAGTACTTC.

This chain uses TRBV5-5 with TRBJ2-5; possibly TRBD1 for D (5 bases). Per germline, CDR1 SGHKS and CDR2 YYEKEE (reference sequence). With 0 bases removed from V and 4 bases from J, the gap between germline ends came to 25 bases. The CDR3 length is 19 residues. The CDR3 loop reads CASSLVRARVVLQAETQYF. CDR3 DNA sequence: TGTGCCAGCAGCTTGGTAAGGGCCCGAGTTGTGCTACAGGCAGAGACCCAGTACTTC.

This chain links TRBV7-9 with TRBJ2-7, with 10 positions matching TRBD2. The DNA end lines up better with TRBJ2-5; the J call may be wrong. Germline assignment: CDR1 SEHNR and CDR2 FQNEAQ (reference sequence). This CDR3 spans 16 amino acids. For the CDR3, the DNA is TGTGCCAGCAGCCAGACCTCGCTAGCGGGAGATCAGACCCAGTACTTC. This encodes CASSQTSLAGDQTQYF.

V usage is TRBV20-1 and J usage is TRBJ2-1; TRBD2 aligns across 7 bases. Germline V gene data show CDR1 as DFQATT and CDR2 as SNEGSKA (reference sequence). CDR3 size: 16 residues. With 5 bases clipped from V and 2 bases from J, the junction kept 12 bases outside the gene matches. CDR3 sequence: CSAPPRSSGTYNEQFF. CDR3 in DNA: TGCAGTGCTCCCCCGAGGTCTAGCGGTACCTACAATGAGCAGTTCTTC.